This T cell receptor beta chain was found in a study of blood T cell repertoires in COVID-19. As handled by the study authors: How many nucleated cells were present was estimated from reference gene primer amplification. Sequenced by immunoSEQ multiplex PCR; TCRdb stores in-frame clones only, minus some. The V and J calls and clone size are taken from that table; D and trimming were inferred from the DNA. The sample comprises over 200,000 clones, around 83% of which are singletons, and around 2% rests with the top ten. The TCR sequence derives from a man aged 35 to 55 who had recovered from COVID-19. Specimen: peripheral blood.

This chain's CDR3 is CSVAVQGNTEAFF. The CDR3 coding sequence is TGCAGCGTAGCCGTCCAGGGGAACACTGAAGCTTTCTTT. V usage is TRBV29-1 and J usage is TRBJ1-1, with D possibly TRBD1 on 5 matching bases. V was cut by 6 bases and J by 1 base, with 12 bases left in between. This CDR3 contains 13 residues. Germline V gives CDR1 SQVTM, CDR2 ANQGSEA.